This paragraph reports one T cell receptor (beta chain). The antigen remains undetermined. The repertoire was sequenced with immunoSEQ multiplex PCR; TCRdb's copy has only in-frame clones and lacks some. The sample lists around 170,000 clones; about nine tenths were seen once. This record belongs to a study of T cell responses to AZD1222 COVID-19 vaccine. Findings of the study overall: Unmutated variant regions are reportedly targeted by nearly half of spike-specific TCRs. Compared with day 0, the breadth and depth of the Spike-specific TCR repertoire rose significantly after two doses of AZD1222. Seropositive AZD1222 recipients at baseline numbered only five or six.

The CDR3 length is 14 residues. V was clipped by 4 bases and J by 3 bases; unmatched bases: 6. Germline values: CDR1 MGHDK, CDR2 SYGVNS. This TCR was sampled from an adult in good health. The chain employs TRBV25-1 and TRBJ2-7; 7 bases match TRBD1. The sequences come from peripheral blood, collected on day 0 of AZD1222 vaccination. The CDR3 sequence is CASSARQGSYEQYF. As DNA, the CDR3 is TGTGCCAGCAGTGCCCGACAGGGTAGCTACGAGCAGTACTTC.